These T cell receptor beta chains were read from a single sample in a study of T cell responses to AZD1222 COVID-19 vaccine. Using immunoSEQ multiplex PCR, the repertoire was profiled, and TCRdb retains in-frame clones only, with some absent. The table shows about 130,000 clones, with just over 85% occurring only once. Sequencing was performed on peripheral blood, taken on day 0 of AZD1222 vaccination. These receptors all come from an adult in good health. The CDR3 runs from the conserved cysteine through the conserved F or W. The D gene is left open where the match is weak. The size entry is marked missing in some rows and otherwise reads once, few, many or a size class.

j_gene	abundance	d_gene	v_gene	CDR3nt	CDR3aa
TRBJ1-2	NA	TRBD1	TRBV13	TGTGCCAGCAGCTCCGACAGGGCTGGCTATGGCTACACCTTC	CASSSDRAGYGYTF
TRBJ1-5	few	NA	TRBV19	TGTGCCAGTAGTATAATGGCGGTGAGGCAGCCCCAGCATTTT	CASSIMAVRQPQHF
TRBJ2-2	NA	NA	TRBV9	TGTGCCAGCAGCGCAACTAGGTTTCCGAACACCGGGGAGCTGTTTTTT	CASSATRFPNTGELFF
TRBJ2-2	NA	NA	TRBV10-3	TGTGCCACCGACGGCGCGAACACCGGGGAGCTGTTTTTT	CATDGANTGELFF
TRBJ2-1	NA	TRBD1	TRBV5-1	TGCGCCAGCAGCTTAACCCCAGGGGGCTACAATGAGCAGTTCTTC	CASSLTPGGYNEQFF
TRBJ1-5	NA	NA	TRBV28	TGTGCCAGCAGTTTCTACGGTAATAGCAATCAGCCCCAGCATTTT	CASSFYGNSNQPQHF
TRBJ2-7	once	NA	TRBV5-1	TGCGCCAGCAGCTTGGGTGGCCTAGCTGTCTCCTACGAGCAGTACTTC	CASSLGGLAVSYEQYF
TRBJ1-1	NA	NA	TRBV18	TGTGCCAGCTCACCGATGGTGAACACTGAAGCTTTCTTT	CASSPMVNTEAFF
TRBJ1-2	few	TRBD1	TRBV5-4	TGTGCCAGCAGCATCTCCACAGGGGCCGTTTTCGGCTACACCTTC	CASSISTGAVFGYTF
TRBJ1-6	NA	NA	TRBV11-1	TGTGCCAGCAGCTTACGGGGTATAAATTCACCCCTCCACTTT	CASSLRGINSPLHF
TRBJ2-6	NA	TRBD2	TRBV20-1	TGCAGTGCTAGTCGGGGGGCTGGGGCCAACGTCCTGACTTTC	CSASRGAGANVLTF
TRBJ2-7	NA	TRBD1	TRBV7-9	TGTGCCAGCAGCTGGGACAGGGGTGGCGAGCAGTACTTC	CASSWDRGGEQYF
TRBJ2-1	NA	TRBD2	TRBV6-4	TGTGCCAGCGGGACTAGCGGGGTAGGTGAGCAGTTCTTC	CASGTSGVGEQFF
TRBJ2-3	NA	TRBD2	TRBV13	TGTGCCAGCAGCGGTCTAGCGGGAGAAGGCACAGATACGCAGTATTTT	CASSGLAGEGTDTQYF
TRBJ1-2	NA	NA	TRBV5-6	TGTGCCAGCAGCTTTTCCCAAGGGGATGGCTACACCTTC	CASSFSQGDGYTF
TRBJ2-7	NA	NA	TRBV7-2	TGTGCCAGCAGCGCCCTACTAGGAACCGAGCAGTACTTC	CASSALLGTEQYF
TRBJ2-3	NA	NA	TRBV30	TGTGCCTGGAGTGTAAAGGGGAAAGATACGCAGTATTTT	CAWSVKGKDTQYF
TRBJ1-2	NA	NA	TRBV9	TGTGCCAGCAGCGTAGCTAACAGAAACTATGGCTACACCTTC	CASSVANRNYGYTF
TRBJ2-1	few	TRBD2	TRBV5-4	TGTGCCAGCAGCTTTGGGACTAGCGGGAGGGGTAGTGAGCAGTTCTTC	CASSFGTSGRGSEQFF
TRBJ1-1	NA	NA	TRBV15	TGTGCCACCAGCAGAGATATGGGCAAGGCGAATGAAGCTTTCTTT	CATSRDMGKANEAFF
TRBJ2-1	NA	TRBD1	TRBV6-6	TGTGCCAGCAGTTACTCCGGGACAGGGCCTGGTGAGCAGTTCTTC	CASSYSGTGPGEQFF
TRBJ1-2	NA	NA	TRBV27	TGTGCCAGCAGTTTAGGAGTGGGCAGGAGAAACTATGGCTACACCTTC	CASSLGVGRRNYGYTF
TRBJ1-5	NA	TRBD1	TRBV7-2	TGTGCCAGCAGCTTATGGACAGGGGGAAATCAGCCCCAGCATTTT	CASSLWTGGNQPQHF
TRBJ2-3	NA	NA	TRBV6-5	TGTGCCAGCAGTCGGGGGTCTGCAGATACGCAGTATTTT	CASSRGSADTQYF
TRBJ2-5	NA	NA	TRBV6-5	TGTGCCAGCAGCCTAGGGCGACAAGAGACCCAGTACTTC	CASSLGRQETQYF
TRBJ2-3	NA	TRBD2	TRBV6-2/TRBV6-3	TGTGCCAGCAGTTCAGCGGGGGGCCAAACAGATACGCAGTATTTT	CASSSAGGQTDTQYF
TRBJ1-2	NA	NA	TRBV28	TGTGCCAGCAGTTCGCCCCACAGAGGCTATGGCTACACCTTC	CASSSPHRGYGYTF
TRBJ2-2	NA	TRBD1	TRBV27	TGTGCCAGCAGTTTCGGACAGGGGGTCGGGGAGCTGTTTTTT	CASSFGQGVGELFF
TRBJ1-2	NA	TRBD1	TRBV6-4	TGTGCCAGCCGGCGGACAGGGGGCGATGGCTACACCTTC	CASRRTGGDGYTF
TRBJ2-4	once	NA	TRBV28	TGTGCCAGCAGCCCAAAGAGGAGTCCGGCGTGGGGGGCCAAAAACATTCAGTACTTC	CASSPKRSPAWGAKNIQYF
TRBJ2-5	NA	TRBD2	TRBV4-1	TGCGCCAGCAGCCAAAACCTAGCGGAAGAGACCCAGTACTTC	CASSQNLAEETQYF
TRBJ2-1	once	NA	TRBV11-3	TGTGCCAGCAGCTTAGGACCGCCAAGTGAGCAGTTCTTC	CASSLGPPSEQFF
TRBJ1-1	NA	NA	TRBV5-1	TGCGCCAGCAGCTCAGCCCCCAGCCTGAACACTGAAGCTTTCTTT	CASSSAPSLNTEAFF
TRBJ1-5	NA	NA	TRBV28	TGTGCCAGCAGCTATACGGACAGATATCAGCCCCAGCATTTT	CASSYTDRYQPQHF
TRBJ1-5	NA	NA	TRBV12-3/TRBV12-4	TGTGCCAGCAGTTTAGCGGGTCAGCCCCAGCATTTT	CASSLAGQPQHF
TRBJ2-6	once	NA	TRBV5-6	TGTGCCAGCGATACAGGGTCGGGGGCCAACGTCCTGACTTTC	CASDTGSGANVLTF
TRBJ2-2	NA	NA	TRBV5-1	TGCGCCAGCAGCTTGGAAACAGGGTTCGCGAACACCGGGGAGCTGTTTTTT	CASSLETGFANTGELFF
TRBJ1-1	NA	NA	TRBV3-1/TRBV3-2	TGTGCCAGCAGCCAAGCTATGAACACTGAAGCTTTCTTT	CASSQAMNTEAFF
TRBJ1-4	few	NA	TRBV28	TGTGCCAGCAGTTCCCCGGGGACCGGGGCTGAGGAACTGTTTTTT	CASSSPGTGAEELFF
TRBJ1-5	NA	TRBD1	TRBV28	TGTGCCACCAACCTCGGGACAGGGGAAAATCAGCCCCAGCATTTT	CATNLGTGENQPQHF
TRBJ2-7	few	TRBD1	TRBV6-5	TGTGCCAGCAGTTACGACAGGGGGAATCACGAGCAGTACTTC	CASSYDRGNHEQYF
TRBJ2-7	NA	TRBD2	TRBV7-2	TGTGCCAGCAGCACTAGCGGATCCTACGAGCAGTACTTC	CASSTSGSYEQYF
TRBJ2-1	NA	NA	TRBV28	TGTGCCAGCAGTCGGCAGGGGATACGTGAGCAGTTCTTC	CASSRQGIREQFF
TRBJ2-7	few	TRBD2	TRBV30	TGTGCGGGAGGGGTCTACGAGCAGTACTTC	CAGGVYEQYF
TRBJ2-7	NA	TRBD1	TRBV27	TGTGCCAGCACCCCGGGACAGGGCATCTACGAGCAGTACTTC	CASTPGQGIYEQYF
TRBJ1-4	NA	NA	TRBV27	TGTGCCAGCAGTGCGAGAGGTACAGGAGACAATGAAAAACTGTTTTTT	CASSARGTGDNEKLFF
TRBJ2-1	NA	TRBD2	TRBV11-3	TGTGCCAGCAGCTTAGAAAGCCAAGGCGGGAGCAATGAGCAGTTCTTC	CASSLESQGGSNEQFF
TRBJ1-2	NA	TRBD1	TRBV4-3	TGCGCCAGCAGCCAAGGGGACAGGGACGTCGGCTACACCTTC	CASSQGDRDVGYTF